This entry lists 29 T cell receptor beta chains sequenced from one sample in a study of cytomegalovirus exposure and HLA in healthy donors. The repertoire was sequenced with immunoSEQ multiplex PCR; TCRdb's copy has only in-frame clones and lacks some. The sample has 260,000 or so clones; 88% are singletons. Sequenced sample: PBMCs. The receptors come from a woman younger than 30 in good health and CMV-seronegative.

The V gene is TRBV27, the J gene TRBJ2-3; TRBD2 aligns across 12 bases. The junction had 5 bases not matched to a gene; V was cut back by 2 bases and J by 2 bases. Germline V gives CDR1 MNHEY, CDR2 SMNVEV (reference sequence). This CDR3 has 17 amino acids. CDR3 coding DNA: TGTGCCAGCAGTTTAAGGACTAGCGGGGCTCTCACAGATACGCAGTATTTT. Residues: CASSLRTSGALTDTQYF.

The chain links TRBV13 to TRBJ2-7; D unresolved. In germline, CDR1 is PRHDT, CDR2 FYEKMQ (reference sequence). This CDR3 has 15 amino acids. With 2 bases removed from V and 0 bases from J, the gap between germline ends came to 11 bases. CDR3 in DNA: TGTGCCAGCAGCTTAACAGCCAGAAGCTCCTACGAGCAGTACTTC. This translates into CASSLTARSSYEQYF.

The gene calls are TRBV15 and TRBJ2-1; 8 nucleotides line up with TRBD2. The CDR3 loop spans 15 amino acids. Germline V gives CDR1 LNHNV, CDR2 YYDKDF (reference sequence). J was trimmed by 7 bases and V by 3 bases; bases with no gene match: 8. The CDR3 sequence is CATSRARTSSNEQFF. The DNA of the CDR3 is TGTGCCACCAGCAGGGCTAGGACTAGCTCGAATGAGCAGTTCTTC.

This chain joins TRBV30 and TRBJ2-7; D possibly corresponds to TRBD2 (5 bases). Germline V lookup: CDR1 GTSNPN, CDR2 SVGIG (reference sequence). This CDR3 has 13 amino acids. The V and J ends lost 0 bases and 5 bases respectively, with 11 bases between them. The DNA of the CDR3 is TGTGCCTGGAGTGTAAGAGGGTCCCACGAGCAGTACTTC. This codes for CAWSVRGSHEQYF.

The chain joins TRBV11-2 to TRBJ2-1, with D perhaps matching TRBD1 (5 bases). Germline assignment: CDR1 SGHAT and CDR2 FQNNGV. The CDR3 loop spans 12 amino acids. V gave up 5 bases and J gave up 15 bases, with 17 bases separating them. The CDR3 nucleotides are TGTGCCAGCAGCAAAATCTCAGGGATGCGGTTCTTC. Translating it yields CASSKISGMRFF.

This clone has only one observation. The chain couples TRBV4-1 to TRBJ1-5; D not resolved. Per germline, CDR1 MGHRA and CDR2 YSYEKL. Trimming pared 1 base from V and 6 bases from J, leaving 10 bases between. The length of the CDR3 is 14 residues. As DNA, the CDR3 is TGCGCCAGCAGCCAAGGAGGGCCCGGTCAGCCCCAGCATTTT. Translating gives CASSQGGPGQPQHF.

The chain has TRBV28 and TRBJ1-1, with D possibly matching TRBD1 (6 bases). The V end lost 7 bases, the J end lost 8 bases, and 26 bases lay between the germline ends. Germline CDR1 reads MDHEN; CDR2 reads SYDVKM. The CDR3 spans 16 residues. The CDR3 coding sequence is TGTGCCAGCACCCCCCCCACAGGGCGGCAAAGAAGGGAAGCTTTCTTT. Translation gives CASTPPTGRQRREAFF. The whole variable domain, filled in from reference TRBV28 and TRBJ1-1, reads DVKVTQSSRYLVKRTGEKVFLECVQDMDHENMFWYRQDPGLGLRLIYFSYDVKMKEKGDIPEGYSVSREKKERFSLILESASTNQTSMYLCASTPPTGRQRREAFFGQGTRLTVV.

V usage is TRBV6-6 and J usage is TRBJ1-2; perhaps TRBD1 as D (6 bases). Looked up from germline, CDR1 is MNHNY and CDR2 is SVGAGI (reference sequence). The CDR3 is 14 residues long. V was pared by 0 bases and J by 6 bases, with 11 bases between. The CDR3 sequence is CASSYSSEGDGYTF. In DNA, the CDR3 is TGTGCCAGCAGTTACTCCTCCGAGGGGGATGGCTACACCTTC.

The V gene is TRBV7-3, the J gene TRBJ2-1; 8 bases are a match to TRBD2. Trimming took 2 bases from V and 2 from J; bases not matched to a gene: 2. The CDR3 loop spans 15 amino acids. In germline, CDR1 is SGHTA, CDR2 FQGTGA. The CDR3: CASSLLLAAYNEQFF. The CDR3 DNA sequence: TGTGCCAGCAGCTTATTACTAGCGGCCTACAATGAGCAGTTCTTC.

As DNA, the CDR3 is TGTGCCAGCAGTTGGGAGGACTACACCTTC. This encodes CASSWEDYTF. The chain is built from TRBV2 and TRBJ1-2; D is undetermined. The V gene's germline CDR1 is SNHLY and CDR2 FYNNEI. The CDR3 has 10 amino acids. V was trimmed by 5 bases and J by 10 bases, leaving 8 bases between them.

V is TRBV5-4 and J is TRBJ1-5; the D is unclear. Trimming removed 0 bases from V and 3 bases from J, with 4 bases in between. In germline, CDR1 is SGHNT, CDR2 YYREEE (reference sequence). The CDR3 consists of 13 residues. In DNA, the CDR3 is TGTGCCAGCAGCTTGGACACCAATCAGCCCCAGCATTTT. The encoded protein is CASSLDTNQPQHF.

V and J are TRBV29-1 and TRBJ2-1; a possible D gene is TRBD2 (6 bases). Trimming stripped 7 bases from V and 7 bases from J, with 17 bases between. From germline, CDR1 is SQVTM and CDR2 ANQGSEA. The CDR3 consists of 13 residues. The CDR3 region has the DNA TGCAGCGCCGGTTGGACTAAACAAAATGAGCAGTTCTTC. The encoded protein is CSAGWTKQNEQFF.

Here the CDR3 DNA reads TGTGCCAGCAGTTTAGACAACTCCTCTGGAAACACCATATATTTT. Translation gives CASSLDNSSGNTIYF. V is TRBV28 and J is TRBJ1-3; D is unresolved. The CDR3 consists of 15 residues. Between the trimmed V and J ends, which lost 2 bases and 0 bases, there was a span of 8 bases. CDR1 MDHEN and CDR2 SYDVKM come from the germline V gene. Full variable domain (rest looked up from reference TRBV28 and TRBJ1-3): DVKVTQSSRYLVKRTGEKVFLECVQDMDHENMFWYRQDPGLGLRLIYFSYDVKMKEKGDIPEGYSVSREKKERFSLILESASTNQTSMYLCASSLDNSSGNTIYFGEGSWLTVV.

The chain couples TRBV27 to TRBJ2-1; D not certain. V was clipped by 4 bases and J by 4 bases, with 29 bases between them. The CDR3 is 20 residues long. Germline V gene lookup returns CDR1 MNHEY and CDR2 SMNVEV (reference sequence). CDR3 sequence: CASSYLSLTYGGVNYNEQFF. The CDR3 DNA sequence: TGTGCCAGCAGTTACCTATCGCTCACATATGGCGGAGTTAATTACAATGAGCAGTTCTTC.

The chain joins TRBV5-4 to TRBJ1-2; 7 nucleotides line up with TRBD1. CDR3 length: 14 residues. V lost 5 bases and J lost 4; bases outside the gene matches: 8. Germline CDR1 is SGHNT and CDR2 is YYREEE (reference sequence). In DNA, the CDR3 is TGTGCCAGCAGTTTACAGGGGTCGGGCTATGGCTACACCTTC. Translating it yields CASSLQGSGYGYTF.

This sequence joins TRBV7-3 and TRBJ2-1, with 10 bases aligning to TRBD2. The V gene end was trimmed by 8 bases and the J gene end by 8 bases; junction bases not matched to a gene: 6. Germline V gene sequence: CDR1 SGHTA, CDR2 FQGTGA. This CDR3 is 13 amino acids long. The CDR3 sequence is CASASSGSYEQFF. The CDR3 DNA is TGTGCCAGCGCGTCTAGCGGGAGTTATGAGCAGTTCTTC.

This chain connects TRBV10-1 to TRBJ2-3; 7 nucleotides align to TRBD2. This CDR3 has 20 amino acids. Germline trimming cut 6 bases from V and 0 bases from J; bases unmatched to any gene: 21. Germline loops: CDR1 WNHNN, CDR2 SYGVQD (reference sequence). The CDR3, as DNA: TGCGCCAGCAGGGGGACGGGAGCGGGAATCAATAGACCTAGCACAGATACGCAGTATTTT. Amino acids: CASRGTGAGINRPSTDTQYF.

The CDR3, as DNA: TGCGCCAGCAGCTTGGCCCTTAGGTCAGGAGGGGACACCGGGGAGCTGTTTTTT. As protein: CASSLALRSGGDTGELFF. This chain connects TRBV5-1 to TRBJ2-2; D might be TRBD2 (6 bases). V gave up 0 bases and J gave up 3 bases, with 18 bases separating them. Germline assignment: CDR1 SGHRS and CDR2 YFSETQ. There are 18 residues in the CDR3.

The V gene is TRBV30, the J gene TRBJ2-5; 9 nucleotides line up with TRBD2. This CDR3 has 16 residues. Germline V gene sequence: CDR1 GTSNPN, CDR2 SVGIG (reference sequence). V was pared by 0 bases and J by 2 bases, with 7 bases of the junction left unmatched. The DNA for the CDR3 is TGTGCCTGGAGTGTACTGGCGGGAGGGCCTCAAGAGACCCAGTACTTC. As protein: CAWSVLAGGPQETQYF.

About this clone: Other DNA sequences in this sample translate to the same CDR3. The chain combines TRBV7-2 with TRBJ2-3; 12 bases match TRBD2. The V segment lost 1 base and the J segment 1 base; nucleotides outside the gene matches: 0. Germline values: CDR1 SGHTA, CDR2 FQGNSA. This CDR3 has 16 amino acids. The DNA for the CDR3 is TGTGCCAGCAGCTTAGGACTAGCGGGAGGCACAGATACGCAGTATTTT. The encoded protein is CASSLGLAGGTDTQYF.

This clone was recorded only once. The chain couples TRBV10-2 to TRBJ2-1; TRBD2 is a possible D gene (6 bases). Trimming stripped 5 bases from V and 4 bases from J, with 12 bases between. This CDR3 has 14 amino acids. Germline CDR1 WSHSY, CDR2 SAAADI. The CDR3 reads CASSLAGRYNEQFF. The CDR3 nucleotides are TGCGCCAGCAGTTTGGCGGGACGGTACAATGAGCAGTTCTTC.

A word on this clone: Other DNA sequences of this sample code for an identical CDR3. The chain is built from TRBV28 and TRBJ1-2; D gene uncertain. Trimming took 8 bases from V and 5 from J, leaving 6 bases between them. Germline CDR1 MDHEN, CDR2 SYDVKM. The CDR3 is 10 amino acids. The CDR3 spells CASGSYGYTF. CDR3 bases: TGTGCCAGCGGCTCTTATGGCTACACCTTC.

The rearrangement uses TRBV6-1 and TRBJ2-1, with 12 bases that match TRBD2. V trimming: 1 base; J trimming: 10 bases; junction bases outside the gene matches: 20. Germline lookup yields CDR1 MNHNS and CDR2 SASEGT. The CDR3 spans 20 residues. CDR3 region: CASSEGVEASGRARHEEQFF. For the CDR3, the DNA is TGTGCCAGCAGTGAAGGTGTTGAGGCTAGCGGGAGGGCTCGCCATGAGGAGCAGTTCTTC.

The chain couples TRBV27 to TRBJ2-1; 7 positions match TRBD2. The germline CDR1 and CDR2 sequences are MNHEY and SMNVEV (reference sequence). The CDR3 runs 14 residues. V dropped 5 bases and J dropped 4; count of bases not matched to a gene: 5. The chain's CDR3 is CASSVTSAYNEQFF. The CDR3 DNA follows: TGTGCCAGCAGTGTCACTAGCGCGTACAATGAGCAGTTCTTC.

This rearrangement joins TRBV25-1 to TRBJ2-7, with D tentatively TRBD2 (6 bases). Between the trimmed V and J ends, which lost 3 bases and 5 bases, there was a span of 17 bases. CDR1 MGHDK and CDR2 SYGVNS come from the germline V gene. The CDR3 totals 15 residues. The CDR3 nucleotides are TGTGCCAGCAGTGAGAGCGGGCTATCAGACCACGAGCAGTACTTC. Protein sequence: CASSESGLSDHEQYF.

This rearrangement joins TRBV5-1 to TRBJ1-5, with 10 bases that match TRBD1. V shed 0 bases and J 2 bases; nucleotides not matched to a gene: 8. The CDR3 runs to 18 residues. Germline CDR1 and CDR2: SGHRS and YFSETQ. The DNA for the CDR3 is TGCGCCAGCAGCTTGGTGCCCCTCGGGACAGGGGGCAATCAGCCCCAGCATTTT. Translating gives CASSLVPLGTGGNQPQHF.

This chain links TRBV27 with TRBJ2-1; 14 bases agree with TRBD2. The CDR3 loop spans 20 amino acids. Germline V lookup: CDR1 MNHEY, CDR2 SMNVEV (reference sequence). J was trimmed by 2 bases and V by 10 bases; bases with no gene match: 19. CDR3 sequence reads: CATYRRTGTSGSSPYNEQFF. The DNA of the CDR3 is TGTGCCACCTATAGGCGAACGGGGACTAGCGGGAGTAGTCCCTACAATGAGCAGTTCTTC.

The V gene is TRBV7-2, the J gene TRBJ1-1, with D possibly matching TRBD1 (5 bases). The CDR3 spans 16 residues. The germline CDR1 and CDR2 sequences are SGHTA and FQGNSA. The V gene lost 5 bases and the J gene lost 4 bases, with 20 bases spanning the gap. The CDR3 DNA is TGTGCCAGCAGCCCACCCAGGGTCGGGTTTTTCACTGAAGCTTTCTTT. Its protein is CASSPPRVGFFTEAFF.

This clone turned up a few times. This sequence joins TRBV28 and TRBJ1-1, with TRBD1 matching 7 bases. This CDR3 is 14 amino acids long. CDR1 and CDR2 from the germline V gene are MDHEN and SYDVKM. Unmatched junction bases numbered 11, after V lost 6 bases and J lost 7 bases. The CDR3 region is CASSSDRWGFEAFF. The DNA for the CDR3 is TGTGCCAGCAGCTCGGACAGGTGGGGATTTGAAGCTTTCTTT.